This T cell receptor beta chain was captured in a study of CD4 T cells in relation to SARS-CoV-2 and coronaviruses. Study summary: After 10 days of antigen culture, PBMC TCR beta CDR3s were sequenced.

This CDR3 is 14 amino acids long. Trimming cost V 6 bases and J 3 bases; bases outside gene matches: 4. Germline lookup yields CDR1 SNHLY and CDR2 FYNNEI. Data came from immunoSEQ multiplex PCR; TCRdb stores just in-frame clones and leaves some out. The sample has about 25,000 clones, roughly 70% seen once. Overall study results and limits: In roughly 65% of donors, memory CD4+ clonotypes crossrecognized SARS-CoV-2 and at least one common cold coronavirus spike.

On this clone: Its antigen is still unknown.

Unexposed donor CD4+ T cells date from about 2011-2018, before the COVID-19 pandemic. Isolation of CD4+ T cells took place after around 11 days in culture. As cell numbers allowed, unexposed-donor CD4+ T cells faced SARS-CoV-2 S/N and four cold-coronavirus spikes. The TCR comes from a human donor in good health. This chain links TRBV2 with TRBJ2-2; 7 nucleotides align to TRBD1. Source material: CD4+ T cells from PBMCs, cultured in vitro. The CDR3 DNA sequence: TGTGCCAGCAGCGAACAGGGGTACACCGGGGAGCTGTTTTTT. This translates into CASSEQGYTGELFF.